Below, 14 T cell receptor beta chains from the same sample are listed, as sequenced in a study of OX40 agonist ivuxolimab in advanced cancers. Clones were read by immunoSEQ multiplex PCR, and TCRdb kept only the in-frame ones, dropping some. The sample has 45,000 to 60,000 clones; roughly nine tenths are singletons. The source material was CD4+ or CD8+ T cells sorted from blood, sampled in a trial of the OX40 agonist ivuxolimab. Every receptor here comes from an adult with an advanced solid tumor such as melanoma, head and neck, liver or kidney cancer.

The chain links TRBV20-1 to TRBJ2-5; D unresolved. Germline CDR1 reads DFQATT; CDR2 reads SNEGSKA (reference sequence). The V end lost 8 bases, the J end lost 5 bases, and 12 bases lay between the germline ends. The CDR3 is made up of 11 amino acids. The chain's CDR3 is CSLLPDETQYF. CDR3 in DNA: TGCAGTTTACTACCTGATGAGACCCAGTACTTC.

V and J are TRBV29-1 and TRBJ2-2, with 12 nucleotides matching TRBD1. The CDR3 totals 15 residues. CDR1 and CDR2 from the germline V gene are SQVTM and ANQGSEA. V was clipped by 8 bases and J by 5 bases; unmatched bases: 9. CDR3 region: CSTSGTGGATGELFF. CDR3 DNA: TGCAGCACCTCCGGGACAGGGGGCGCAACCGGGGAGCTGTTTTTT.

This clone occurred once. CDR3 in DNA: TGCGCCAGCAGCCACTTCTCTGGGACTAGCGGGGGCGATGAGCAGTTCTTC. Its translation: CASSHFSGTSGGDEQFF. V usage is TRBV4-1 and J usage is TRBJ2-1; 14 bases align to TRBD2. With V trimmed by 3 bases and J by 8 bases, 9 bases remained unmatched. Looked up from germline, CDR1 is MGHRA and CDR2 is YSYEKL. CDR3 length: 17 amino acids.

This rearrangement joins TRBV5-8 to TRBJ2-7, with D perhaps matching TRBD1 (6 bases). Germline CDR1 and CDR2: SGHTS and YDEGEE. The CDR3 contains 16 residues. The ends were cut back, 2 bases at V and 5 bases at J, with 20 bases in the middle. The CDR3 nucleotides are TGTGCCAGCAGCTTTACCCGGGGACATAAATCCCACGAGCAGTACTTC. Its protein is CASSFTRGHKSHEQYF.

This rearrangement joins TRBV9 to TRBJ2-5; TRBD2 might be the D (7 bases). Germline V gives CDR1 SGDLS, CDR2 YYNGEE. Trimming left V 4 bases short and J 5 bases short, with 18 bases between. The CDR3 totals 15 residues. The CDR3 sequence is CASSQYRGGLETQYF. CDR3 coding DNA: TGTGCCAGCAGCCAATATAGGGGGGGGCTGGAGACCCAGTACTTC.

The gene calls are TRBV19 and TRBJ1-5; possible D gene TRBD1, 6 bases. The CDR3 has 15 residues. The V end lost 6 bases, the J end lost 7 bases, and 19 bases lay between the germline ends. Germline CDR1 is LNHDA and CDR2 is SQIVND (reference sequence). CDR3 coding DNA: TGTGCCAGTAGCAGGTTCGCCAGGGGCGAGCAGCCCCAGCATTTT. This codes for CASSRFARGEQPQHF.

In this sample, this clone turned up once. V usage is TRBV28 and J usage is TRBJ2-7; 7 bases match TRBD1. Germline trimming cut 8 bases from V and 4 bases from J; bases unmatched to any gene: 5. The CDR3 consists of 12 residues. Looked up from germline, CDR1 is MDHEN and CDR2 is SYDVKM. The CDR3 nucleotides read TGTGCCAGCGCTGGGACAGCTTACGAGCAGTACTTC. Translation gives CASAGTAYEQYF.

The CDR3: CASSLFQSSNYGYTF. The CDR3 coding sequence is TGTGCCAGCAGCTTATTCCAGAGTTCCAACTATGGCTACACCTTC. The chain recombines TRBV7-9 with TRBJ1-2; the D is unclear. Trimming removed 2 bases at V and 2 bases at J, with 12 bases between. This CDR3 comprises 15 residues. Germline V gives CDR1 SEHNR, CDR2 FQNEAQ (reference sequence).

The rearrangement uses TRBV15 and TRBJ1-4; 8 bases agree with TRBD1. CDR3 length: 16 residues. The V gene end was trimmed by 1 base and the J gene end by 0 bases; junction bases not matched to a gene: 1. CDR1 and CDR2 (germline): LNHNV, YYDKDF (reference sequence). CDR3: CATSRGTGTTNEKLFF. CDR3 in DNA: TGTGCCACCAGCAGAGGGACAGGGACAACTAATGAAAAACTGTTTTTT.

The chain employs TRBV28 and TRBJ2-5, with D unresolved. Trimming took 3 bases from V and 7 from J, leaving 6 bases between them. Germline lookup yields CDR1 MDHEN and CDR2 SYDVKM. The CDR3 contains 11 residues. CDR3 DNA: TGTGCCAGCAGTTTGATGTCGACCCAGTACTTC. It translates to CASSLMSTQYF. Full variable domain (remainder filled in from reference TRBV28 and TRBJ2-5): DVKVTQSSRYLVKRTGEKVFLECVQDMDHENMFWYRQDPGLGLRLIYFSYDVKMKEKGDIPEGYSVSREKKERFSLILESASTNQTSMYLCASSLMSTQYFGPGTRLLVL.

The CDR3 nucleotides are TGTGCCAGCAGTGATCGGCAGTTTGACAAGCAGTATTTT. Residues: CASSDRQFDKQYF. The V call is TRBV2, the J call TRBJ2-3; no reliable D call. Trimming shortened V by 3 bases and J by 11 bases, and 15 bases separated the two germline ends. The CDR3 contains 13 residues. The germline V gene encodes CDR1 SNHLY and CDR2 FYNNEI. Combining the CDR3 with reference TRBV2 and TRBJ2-3 gives the whole variable domain EPEVTQTPSHQVTQMGQEVILRCVPISNHLYFYWYRQILGQKVEFLVSFYNNEISEKSEIFDDQFSVERPDGSNFTLKIRSTKLEDSAMYFCASSDRQFDKQYFGPGTRLTVL.

V is TRBV19 and J is TRBJ1-5; tentatively, D is TRBD1 (5 bases). V was cut by 6 bases and J by 7 bases, with 13 bases left in between. CDR3 size: 13 residues. CDR1 and CDR2 from the germline V gene are LNHDA and SQIVND (reference sequence). CDR3 sequence (DNA): TGTGCCAGTAGGGCCGCAGGGACCCAGCCCCAGCATTTT. Protein product: CASRAAGTQPQHF.

The chain combines TRBV6-5 with TRBJ1-6; D remains unclear. Germline lookup yields CDR1 MNHEY and CDR2 SVGAGI. The V gene lost 5 bases and the J gene lost 9 bases, with 14 bases spanning the gap. This CDR3 spans 14 amino acids. In DNA, the CDR3 is TGTGCCAGCAGTACCTACGGGGAGCGTTCACCCCTCCACTTT. Translating it yields CASSTYGERSPLHF.

The chain is built from TRBV4-2 and TRBJ1-2; D is ambiguous. V lost 5 bases and J lost 8, with 15 bases in between. CDR3 length: 13 residues. The germline V gene encodes CDR1 LGHNA and CDR2 YNFKEQ. As DNA, the CDR3 is TGTGCCAGCAGCTTAGGTCAGGAAGAGGGCTACACCTTC. Translated: CASSLGQEEGYTF.